One sample yielded the 8 T cell receptor beta chains listed below, sequenced in a study of blood T cell repertoires in COVID-19. TCRdb keeps only in-frame clones here, not all; method: immunoSEQ multiplex PCR. The data hold 150,000 to 250,000 clones, with roughly 79% observed a single time. Sequences were obtained from peripheral blood. These receptors came from a human donor with acute or convalescent COVID-19. The donor label of this sample is uncertain.

This chain joins TRBV12-5 and TRBJ1-1, with a weak D call TRBD1 (6 bases). Between the trimmed V and J ends, which lost 6 bases and 6 bases, there was a span of 23 bases. This CDR3 has 16 residues. CDR1 and CDR2 (germline): LGHNT, FRNRAP. CDR3 in DNA: TGTGCTAGTGGCCCACGAGGCAGGGGTGTAGGAGCTGAAGCTTTCTTT. Translating it yields CASGPRGRGVGAEAFF.

The chain employs TRBV20-1 and TRBJ2-7; D unresolved. In germline, CDR1 is DFQATT, CDR2 SNEGSKA (reference sequence). The CDR3 loop spans 11 amino acids. The V end was cut by 4 bases, the J end by 5 bases, with 9 bases between. The CDR3 DNA follows: TGCAGTGCTACTAGACTCCACGAGCAGTACTTC. Translated, it gives CSATRLHEQYF.

This clone was detected only once. The chain links TRBV6-4 to TRBJ2-2, with 9 bases aligning to TRBD1. The CDR3 runs to 13 residues. V was clipped by 7 bases and J by 6 bases; unmatched bases: 3. Germline V gene sequence: CDR1 MRHNA, CDR2 SNTAGT. The CDR3 nucleotides read TGTGCCAGCAAAGGGACAGGGCCCGGGGAGCTGTTTTTT. Translating gives CASKGTGPGELFF.

To note about this clone: The same CDR3 can be traced to other DNA sequences in this sample. The rearrangement uses TRBV19 and TRBJ1-1; TRBD1 is a possible D gene (5 bases). The CDR3 loop spans 14 amino acids. The V end lost 3 bases, the J end lost 1 base, and 9 bases lay between the germline ends. Germline CDR1 and CDR2: LNHDA and SQIVND (reference sequence). The DNA of the CDR3 is TGTGCCAGTAGTATTGGGGGGGGGAACACTGAAGCTTTCTTT. Amino acids: CASSIGGGNTEAFF. Complete variable domain (other parts from reference TRBV19 and TRBJ1-1): DGGITQSPKYLFRKEGQNVTLSCEQNLNHDAMYWYRQDPGQGLRLIYYSQIVNDFQKGDIAEGYSVSREKKESFPLTVTSAQKNPTAFYLCASSIGGGNTEAFFGQGTRLTVV.

The chain links TRBV29-1 to TRBJ1-3; D possibly corresponds to TRBD1 (5 bases). Germline lookup yields CDR1 SQVTM and CDR2 ANQGSEA. Trimming cost V 4 bases and J 0 bases, with 7 bases left between them. There are 13 residues in the CDR3. The CDR3 nucleotides are TGCAGCGTTGGGGGGGGCTCTGGAAACACCATATATTTT. It translates to CSVGGGSGNTIYF.

This chain connects TRBV6-2 or TRBV6-3 to TRBJ1-2; D is uncertain. CDR1 and CDR2 (germline): MNHEY, SVGEGT. The CDR3 has 14 amino acids. V lost 3 bases to trimming and J lost 3 bases, with 11 bases between them. The CDR3 protein is CASSYTSQYYGYTF. The CDR3 nucleotides read TGTGCCAGCAGTTATACCTCACAGTACTATGGCTACACCTTC.

This chain connects TRBV15 to TRBJ2-5; D might be TRBD1 (5 bases). The V end lost 0 bases, the J end lost 4 bases, and 9 bases lay between the germline ends. This CDR3 comprises 14 residues. Germline loops: CDR1 LNHNV, CDR2 YYDKDF (reference sequence). This CDR3 is CATSRDRGPETQYF. Written as DNA, the CDR3 is TGTGCCACCAGCAGAGATAGGGGCCCAGAGACCCAGTACTTC.

On this clone itself: This specimen includes other DNA sequences encoding the same CDR3. The chain couples TRBV6-5 to TRBJ1-3; possibly TRBD1 for D (5 bases). The length of the CDR3 is 15 residues. Per the germline V gene, CDR1 is MNHEY and CDR2 is SVGAGI. V lost 0 bases, J lost 3 bases, and 9 bases lay in between. The CDR3 DNA sequence: TGTGCCAGCAGTTACTCCGGGGGTAGTGGAAACACCATATATTTT. Protein: CASSYSGGSGNTIYF.